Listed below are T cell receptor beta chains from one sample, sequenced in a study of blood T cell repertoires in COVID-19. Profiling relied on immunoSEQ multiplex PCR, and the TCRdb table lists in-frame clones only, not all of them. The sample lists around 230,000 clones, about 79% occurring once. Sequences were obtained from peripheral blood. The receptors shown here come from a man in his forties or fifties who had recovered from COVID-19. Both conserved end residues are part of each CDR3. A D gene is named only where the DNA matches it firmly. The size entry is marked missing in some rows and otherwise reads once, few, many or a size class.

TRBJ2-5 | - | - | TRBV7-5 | TGTGTCAGAAGCTTAGTTAGGCGACAGGGAGAGACCCAGTACTTC | CVRSLVRRQGETQYF
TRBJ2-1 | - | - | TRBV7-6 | TGTGCCAGCAGCTTAGGCAACCCAACTCTACCCAATGAGCAGTTCTTC | CASSLGNPTLPNEQFF
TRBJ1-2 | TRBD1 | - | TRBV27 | TGTGCCAGCAGTACGCGGGACAGGGGACCTTATGGCTACACCTTC | CASSTRDRGPYGYTF
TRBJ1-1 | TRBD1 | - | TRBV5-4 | TGTGCCAGCAGCCTAGGACAGGGGCTGAACACTGAAGCTTTCTTT | CASSLGQGLNTEAFF
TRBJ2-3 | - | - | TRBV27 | TGTGCCAGCAGTTTAGGACAACATACGCAGTATTTT | CASSLGQHTQYF
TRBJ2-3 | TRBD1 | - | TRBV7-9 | TGTGCCAGCAGCTCGGGGACAGGGGCGGTTAAAGGTACGCAGTATTTT | CASSSGTGAVKGTQYF
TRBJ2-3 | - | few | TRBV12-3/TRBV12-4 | TGTGCCAGCAGTTCCCGGGGAGTGGATACGCAGTATTTT | CASSSRGVDTQYF
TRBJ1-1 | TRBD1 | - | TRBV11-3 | TGTGCCAGCAGCCTGGGCAGGGGGCGAGGGGACACTGAAGCTTTCTTT | CASSLGRGRGDTEAFF
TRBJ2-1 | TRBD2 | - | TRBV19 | TGTGCCAGTAGTATAGGTGGCGGGGGGCCGCGATACAATGAGCAGTTCTTC | CASSIGGGGPRYNEQFF
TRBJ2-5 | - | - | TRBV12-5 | TGTGCTAGTGCCGAACAGGGTCTTGAGACCCAGTACTTC | CASAEQGLETQYF
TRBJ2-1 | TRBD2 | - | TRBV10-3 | TGTGCCATCAGCCCGGGACTAGCGGGGGGCGAGCAGTTCTTC | CAISPGLAGGEQFF
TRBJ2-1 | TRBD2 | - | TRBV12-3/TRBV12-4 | TGTGCCAGCAGTTTGAGCGGGGGCGAGTTCTTC | CASSLSGGEFF
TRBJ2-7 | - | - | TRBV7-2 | TGTGCCAGCAGCCCCCTGCGGCGGGGACTGAATCCATACGAGCAGTACTTC | CASSPLRRGLNPYEQYF
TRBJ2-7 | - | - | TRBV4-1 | TGCGCCAGCAGCCAAGAGGACAACTACAGCGACGAGCAGTACTTC | CASSQEDNYSDEQYF
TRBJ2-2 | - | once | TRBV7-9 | TGTGCCAGCAGCTTCGGGACATCTTTTAACACCGGGGAGCTGTTTTTT | CASSFGTSFNTGELFF
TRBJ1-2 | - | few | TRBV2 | TGTGCCAGCAGTGAAGCGTTCGGAGTCAGGACGAGGGCCGATGACTACACCTTC | CASSEAFGVRTRADDYTF
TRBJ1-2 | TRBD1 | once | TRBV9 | TGTGCCAGCAGCGTAGAGGGACAGCCTTATGGCTACACCTTC | CASSVEGQPYGYTF
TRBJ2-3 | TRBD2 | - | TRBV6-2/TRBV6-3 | TGTGCCAGCAGTTGGACTAGCGGGTCAGATACGCAGTATTTT | CASSWTSGSDTQYF
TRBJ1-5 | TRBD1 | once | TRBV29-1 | TGCAGCGTCCTTACAGGGGGAAATCAGCCCCAGCATTTT | CSVLTGGNQPQHF
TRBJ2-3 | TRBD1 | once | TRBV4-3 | TGCGCCAGCAGCCAAGCCTACAGGGGAGATACGCAGTATTTT | CASSQAYRGDTQYF
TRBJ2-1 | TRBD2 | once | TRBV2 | TGTGCCAGCCGCCGGGACTACAACTACAATGAGCAGTTCTTC | CASRRDYNYNEQFF
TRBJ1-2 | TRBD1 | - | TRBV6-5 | TGTGCCAGCAGCCGGGGGGGGACAGTGCATGGCTACACCTTC | CASSRGGTVHGYTF
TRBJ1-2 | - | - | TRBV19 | TGTGCCAGTAGTCTTCGACTCAACTATGGCTACACCTTC | CASSLRLNYGYTF
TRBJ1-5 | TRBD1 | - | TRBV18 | TGTGCCAGCTCGACGACAGGGGCCCAGCCCCAGCATTTT | CASSTTGAQPQHF
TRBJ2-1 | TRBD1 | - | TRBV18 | TGTGCCAGCTCACCTTACGACAGGGGGCGCGATCCGTTCTTC | CASSPYDRGRDPFF
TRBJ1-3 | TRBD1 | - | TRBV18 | TGTGCCAGCTCACCGGACAGGGGGTCACCCTCTGGAAACACCATATATTTT | CASSPDRGSPSGNTIYF
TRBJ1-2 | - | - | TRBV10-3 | TGTGCCATCAGGGCGACAGGATCTAACTATGGCTACACCTTC | CAIRATGSNYGYTF
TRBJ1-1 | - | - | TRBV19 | TGTGCCAGTAGTATAAACAGGGTTGGGACTGAAGCTTTCTTT | CASSINRVGTEAFF
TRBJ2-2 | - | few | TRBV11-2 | TGTGCCAGCAGCTTAGCTCGGGACTGGAACACCGGGGAGCTGTTTTTT | CASSLARDWNTGELFF
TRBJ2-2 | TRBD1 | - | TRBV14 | TGTGCCAGCAGCGAATCGGGACAGGGGACCACCGGGGAGCTGTTTTTT | CASSESGQGTTGELFF
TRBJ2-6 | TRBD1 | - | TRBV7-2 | TGTGCCAGCAGCTTAGTGGGGACAGGCAACTCTGGGGCCAACGTCCTGACTTTC | CASSLVGTGNSGANVLTF
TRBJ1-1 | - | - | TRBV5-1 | TGCGCCAGCAGTTTCGCGGGGGGAGACACTGAAGCTTTCTTT | CASSFAGGDTEAFF
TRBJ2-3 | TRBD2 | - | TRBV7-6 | TGTGCCAGCAGCTTAAACCTCCTAGCGGGGGGGGGAGCGCAGTATTTT | CASSLNLLAGGGAQYF
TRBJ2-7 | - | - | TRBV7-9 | TGTGCCAGCAGCTCCTGGACACTCTACGAGCAGTACTTC | CASSSWTLYEQYF
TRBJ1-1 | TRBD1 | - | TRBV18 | TGTGCCAGCTCACCACAGGGACAGGGGGCGAACACTGAAGCTTTCTTT | CASSPQGQGANTEAFF
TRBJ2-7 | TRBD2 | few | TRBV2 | TGTGCCAGCAAGAATCCCGGGACTAGCGGGAGGGGAATCTACGAGCAGTACTTC | CASKNPGTSGRGIYEQYF
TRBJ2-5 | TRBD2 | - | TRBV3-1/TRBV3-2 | TGTGCCAGCAGCCAAAGCGGGCGGGCGAGCGGGGGAGAGACCCAGTACTTC | CASSQSGRASGGETQYF
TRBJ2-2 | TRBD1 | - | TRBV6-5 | TGTGCCAGCAGGTTTGGACAGGGATCCACCGGGGAGCTGTTTTTT | CASRFGQGSTGELFF
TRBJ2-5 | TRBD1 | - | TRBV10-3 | TGTGCCATCAGTAGGGACAGGGGGGGCCCAGAGACCCAGTACTTC | CAISRDRGGPETQYF
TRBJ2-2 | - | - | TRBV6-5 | TGTGCCAGCAGTTACTCGGGGGGGCCCGGGGAGCTGTTTTTT | CASSYSGGPGELFF
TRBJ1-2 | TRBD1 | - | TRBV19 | TGTGCCAGTAGACTACAGGGGGTTTATGGCTACACCTTC | CASRLQGVYGYTF
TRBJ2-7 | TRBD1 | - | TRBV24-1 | TGTGCCACCAGTGATCCGTCCGGGACAGGGTCCTACGAGCAGTACTTC | CATSDPSGTGSYEQYF
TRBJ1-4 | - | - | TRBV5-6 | TGTGCCAGCAGCTTGGAGCAGGGTTCGGGAACTAATGAAAAACTGTTTTTT | CASSLEQGSGTNEKLFF